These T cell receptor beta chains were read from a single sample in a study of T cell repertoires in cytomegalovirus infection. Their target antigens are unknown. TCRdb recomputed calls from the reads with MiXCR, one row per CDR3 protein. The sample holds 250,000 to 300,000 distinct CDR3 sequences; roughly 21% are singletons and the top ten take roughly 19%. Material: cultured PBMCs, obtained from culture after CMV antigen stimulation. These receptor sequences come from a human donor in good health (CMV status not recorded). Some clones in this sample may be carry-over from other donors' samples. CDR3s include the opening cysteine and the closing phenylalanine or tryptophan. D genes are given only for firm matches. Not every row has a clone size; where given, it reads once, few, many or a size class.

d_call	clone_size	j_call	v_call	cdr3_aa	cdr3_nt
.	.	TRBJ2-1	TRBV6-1	CASSAGYEQFF	TGTGCCAGCAGTGCGGGATATGAGCAGTTCTTC
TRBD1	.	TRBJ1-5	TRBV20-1	CSARGSGTGVYSNQPQHF	TGCAGTGCTAGAGGTTCCGGGACAGGAGTCTATAGCAATCAGCCCCAGCATTTT
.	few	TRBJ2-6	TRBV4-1	CASSTRKGGDSGANVLTF	TGCGCCAGCAGCACTCGCAAAGGAGGGGACTCTGGGGCCAACGTCCTGACTTTC
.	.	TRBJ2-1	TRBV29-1	CSVGLTYNEQFF	TGCAGCGTGGGCCTAACCTACAATGAGCAGTTCTTC
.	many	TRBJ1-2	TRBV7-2	CASSLVGGLSMGYTF	TGTGCCAGCAGCTTAGTCGGCGGACTCTCTATGGGCTACACCTTC
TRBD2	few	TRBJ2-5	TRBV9	CASSVGLREGPETQYF	TGTGCCAGCAGCGTAGGGCTGCGGGAGGGCCCGGAGACCCAGTACTTC
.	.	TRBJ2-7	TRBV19	CASSIWFGGDRFQPGYEQYF	TGTGCCAGTAGTATTTGGTTCGGCGGGGATCGGTTCCAGCCCGGCTACGAGCAGTACTTC
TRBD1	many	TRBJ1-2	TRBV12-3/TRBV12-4	CASSFAGGYGYTF	TGTGCCAGCAGTTTTGCAGGGGGGTATGGCTACACCTTC
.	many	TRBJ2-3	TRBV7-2	CASSPGGIDTQYF	TGTGCCAGCAGCCCAGGGGGGATAGATACGCAGTATTTT
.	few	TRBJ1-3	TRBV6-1	CASKTSGNTIYF	TGTGCCAGCAAGACATCTGGAAACACCATATATTTT
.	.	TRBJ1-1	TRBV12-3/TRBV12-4	CASSLRGATTEAFF	TGTGCCAGCTCCTTGAGGGGGGCAACCACTGAAGCTTTCTTT
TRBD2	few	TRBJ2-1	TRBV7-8	CASSFLLAGEGNEQFF	TGTGCCAGCAGCTTCCTGCTAGCGGGAGAGGGGAATGAGCAGTTCTTC
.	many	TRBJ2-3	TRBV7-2	CASSSPPGRRIEADTQYF	TGTGCCAGCAGCTCGCCCCCGGGACGGAGGATTGAGGCAGATACGCAGTATTTT
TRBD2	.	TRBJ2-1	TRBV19	CASSPAPGLAHYNEQFF	TGTGCCAGTAGTCCAGCCCCGGGACTAGCGCATTACAATGAGCAGTTCTTC
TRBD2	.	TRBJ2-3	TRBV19	CASSTARLASTQYF	TGTGCCAGTAGTACCGCCCGACTAGCATCTACGCAGTATTTT
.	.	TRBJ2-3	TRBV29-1	CSVDADGDTQYF	TGCAGCGTTGACGCGGATGGAGATACGCAGTATTTT
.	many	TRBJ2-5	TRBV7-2	CASSRRGPPGAETQYF	TGTGCCAGCAGCCGACGGGGTCCTCCTGGGGCAGAGACCCAGTACTTC
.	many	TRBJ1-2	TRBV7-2	CASSYITNYGYTF	TGTGCCAGCAGCTATATTACTAACTATGGCTACACCTTC
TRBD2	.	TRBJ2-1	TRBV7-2	CASSRTSSNEQFF	TGTGCCAGCAGCCGGACTAGCTCCAATGAGCAGTTCTTC
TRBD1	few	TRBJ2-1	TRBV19	CASSIVWDRVYNEQFF	TGTGCCAGTAGTATAGTCTGGGACAGGGTCTACAATGAGCAGTTCTTC
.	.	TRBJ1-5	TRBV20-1	CSVWTDDSNQPQHF	TGCAGTGTTTGGACAGACGATAGCAATCAGCCCCAGCATTTT
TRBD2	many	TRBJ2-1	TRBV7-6	CASSRDGGDEQFF	TGTGCCAGCAGCAGAGACGGGGGGGATGAGCAGTTCTTC
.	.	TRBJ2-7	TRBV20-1	CSKSLLDYEQYF	TGCAGTAAAAGCCTATTAGACTACGAGCAGTACTTC
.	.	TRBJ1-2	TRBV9	CASSVDPGRKFYGYTF	TGTGCCAGCAGCGTAGATCCGGGCAGAAAGTTCTATGGCTACACCTTC
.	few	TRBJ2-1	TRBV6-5	CASSYSSSSEQFF	TGTGCCAGCAGTTACTCGAGTTCGTCCGAGCAGTTCTTC
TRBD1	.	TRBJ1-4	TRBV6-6	CASGRTGGGNEKLFF	TGTGCCAGCGGACGGACAGGGGGCGGGAATGAAAAACTGTTTTTT
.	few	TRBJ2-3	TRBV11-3	CASSLEDSRTTDTQYF	TGTGCCAGCAGCTTAGAGGACAGTCGCACGACAGATACGCAGTATTTT
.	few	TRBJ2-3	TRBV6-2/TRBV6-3	CASSYSFRDPKSDTQYF	TGTGCCAGCAGTTACTCTTTCCGGGACCCGAAGTCAGATACGCAGTATTTT
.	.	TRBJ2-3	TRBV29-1	CSVGWGADTQYF	TGCAGCGTTGGATGGGGGGCAGATACGCAGTATTTT
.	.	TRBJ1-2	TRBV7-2	CASSSWNRDNYGYTF	TGTGCCAGCAGCTCGTGGAACAGGGACAACTATGGCTACACCTTC
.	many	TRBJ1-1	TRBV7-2	CASSPGQNTEAFF	TGTGCCAGCAGCCCAGGACAGAACACTGAAGCTTTCTTT
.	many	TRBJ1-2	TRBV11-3	CASSLGQRGYTF	TGTGCCAGCAGCTTAGGTCAGCGGGGCTACACCTTC
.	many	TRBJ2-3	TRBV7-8	CASSFRRDFRGADTQYF	TGTGCCAGCAGCTTTCGGCGGGACTTCAGGGGGGCAGATACGCAGTATTTT
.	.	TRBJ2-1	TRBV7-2	CASSRSALAGEQFF	TGTGCCAGCAGCCGCTCCGCGTTAGCCGGTGAGCAGTTCTTC
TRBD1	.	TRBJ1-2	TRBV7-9	CASSPPPTGQGNYTF	TGTGCCAGCAGCCCCCCGCCAACGGGACAGGGAAACTACACCTTC
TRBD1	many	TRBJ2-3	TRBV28	CASSASGTGEDTQYF	TGTGCCAGCAGTGCCTCCGGGACAGGGGAAGATACGCAGTATTTT
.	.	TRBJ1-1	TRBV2	CASRIGSTEAFF	TGTGCCAGCAGGATTGGGAGCACTGAAGCTTTCTTT
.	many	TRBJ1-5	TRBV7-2	CASSLARWGPYSNQPQHF	TGTGCCAGCAGCTTAGCGCGCTGGGGACCTTATAGCAATCAGCCCCAGCATTTT